The clone carrying this T cell receptor beta chain was found a few times. The target antigen is unknown. These data belong to a study of CD8+ T cells in alopecia areata. cDNA prepared by RNA extraction and subsequent reverse transcription served as the template for sequencing. Method: immunoSEQ multiplex PCR; TCRdb's copy keeps in-frame clones and lacks some. The sample has around 200,000 clones, 45% to 65% seen once. Between the trimmed V and J ends, which lost 4 bases and 2 bases, there was a span of 9 bases. The CDR3 consists of 13 residues. Looked up from germline, CDR1 is SGHRS and CDR2 is YFSETQ. The treatment was: oral pan-JAK inhibitor, 5-10 mg twice daily. Overall study findings and caveats: Tofacitinib significantly decreased scalp clonality and expanded CD8+ clones among top 100. Researchers say the link of baseline CD8+ expansion to response remains uncertain, with one nonresponder. Compared with mice, patients displayed less clear TCR sharing, possibly for HLA-related reasons.

The clonotype was recovered from a human donor with alopecia areata. The specimen was CD4+ T cells sorted from blood, collected at week 4, from a patient treated with tofacitinib. V gene TRBV5-1 combines with J gene TRBJ1-1; D ambiguous. The CDR3 protein is CASSRTVNTEAFF. The DNA of the CDR3 is TGCGCCAGCAGCCGGACGGTAAACACTGAAGCTTTCTTT.